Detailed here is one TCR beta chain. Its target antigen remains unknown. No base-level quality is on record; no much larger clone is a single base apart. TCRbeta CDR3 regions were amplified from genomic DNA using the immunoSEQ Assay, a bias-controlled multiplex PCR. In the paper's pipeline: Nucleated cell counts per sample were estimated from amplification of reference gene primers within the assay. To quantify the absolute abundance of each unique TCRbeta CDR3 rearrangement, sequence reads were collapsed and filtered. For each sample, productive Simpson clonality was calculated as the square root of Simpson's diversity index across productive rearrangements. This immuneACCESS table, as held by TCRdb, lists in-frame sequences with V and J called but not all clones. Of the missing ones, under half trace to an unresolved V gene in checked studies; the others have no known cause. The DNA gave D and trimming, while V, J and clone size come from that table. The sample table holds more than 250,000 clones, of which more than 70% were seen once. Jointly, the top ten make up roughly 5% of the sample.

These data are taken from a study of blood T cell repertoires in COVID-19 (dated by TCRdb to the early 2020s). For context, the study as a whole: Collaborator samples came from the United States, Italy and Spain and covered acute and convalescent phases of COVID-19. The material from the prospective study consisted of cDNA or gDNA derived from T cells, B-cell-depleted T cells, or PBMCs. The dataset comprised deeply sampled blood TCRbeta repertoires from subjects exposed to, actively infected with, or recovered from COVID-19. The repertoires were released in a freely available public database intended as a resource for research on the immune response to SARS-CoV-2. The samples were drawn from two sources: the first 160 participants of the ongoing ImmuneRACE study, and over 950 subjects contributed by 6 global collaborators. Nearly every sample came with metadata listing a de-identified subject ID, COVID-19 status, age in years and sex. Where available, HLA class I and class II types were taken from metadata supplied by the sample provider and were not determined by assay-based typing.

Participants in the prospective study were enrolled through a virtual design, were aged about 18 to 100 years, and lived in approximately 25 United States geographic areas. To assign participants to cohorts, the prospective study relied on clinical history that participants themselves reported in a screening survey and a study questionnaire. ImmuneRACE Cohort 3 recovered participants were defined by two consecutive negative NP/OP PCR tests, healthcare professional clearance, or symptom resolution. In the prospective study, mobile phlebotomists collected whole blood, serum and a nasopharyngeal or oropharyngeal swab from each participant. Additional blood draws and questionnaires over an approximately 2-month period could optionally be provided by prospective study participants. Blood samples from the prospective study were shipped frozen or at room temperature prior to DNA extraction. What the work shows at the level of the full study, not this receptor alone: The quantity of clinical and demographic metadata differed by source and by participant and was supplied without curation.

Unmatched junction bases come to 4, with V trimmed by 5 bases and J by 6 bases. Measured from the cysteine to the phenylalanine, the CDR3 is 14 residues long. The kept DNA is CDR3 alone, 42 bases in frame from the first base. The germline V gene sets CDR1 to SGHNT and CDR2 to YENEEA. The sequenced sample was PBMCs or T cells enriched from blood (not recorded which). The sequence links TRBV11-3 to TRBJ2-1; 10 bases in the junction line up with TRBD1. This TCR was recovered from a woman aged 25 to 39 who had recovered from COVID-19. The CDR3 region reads CASSPRTGGNEQFF. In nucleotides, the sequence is TGTGCCAGCAGCCCCCGGACAGGGGGCAATGAGCAGTTCTTC.